This TCR beta chain was identified in a study of glioma-infiltrating T cells. The CDR3 is made up of 17 amino acids. Germline V gene data show CDR1 as SGHAT and CDR2 as FQDESV (reference sequence). Amplification of TCR alpha and beta CDR3 regions from RNA used iRepertoire nested multiplex PCR. TCRdb recomputed calls from the multiplex PCR reads with MiXCR, one row per CDR3 protein. In the table there are about 110,000 distinct CDR3 sequences, less than 30% of which are singletons. Worth noting for this clonotype: An end of the junction differs from the germline gene, which may be a read error.

The rearrangement links TRBV11-1 to TRBJ2-1; D not resolved. Sequencing input: glioma tissue, nonneoplastic brain tissue, or PBMCs (not recorded which). The sequence was collected from a human donor with low-grade glioma or glioblastoma, undergoing nonglioma brain surgery, or in good health (not recorded which). In DNA, the CDR3 is TGCGCCAGAAGCTTAATTACACTACAATACTCCTACAATGAGCAGTTCTTC. It is translated as CARSLITLQYSYNEQFF.